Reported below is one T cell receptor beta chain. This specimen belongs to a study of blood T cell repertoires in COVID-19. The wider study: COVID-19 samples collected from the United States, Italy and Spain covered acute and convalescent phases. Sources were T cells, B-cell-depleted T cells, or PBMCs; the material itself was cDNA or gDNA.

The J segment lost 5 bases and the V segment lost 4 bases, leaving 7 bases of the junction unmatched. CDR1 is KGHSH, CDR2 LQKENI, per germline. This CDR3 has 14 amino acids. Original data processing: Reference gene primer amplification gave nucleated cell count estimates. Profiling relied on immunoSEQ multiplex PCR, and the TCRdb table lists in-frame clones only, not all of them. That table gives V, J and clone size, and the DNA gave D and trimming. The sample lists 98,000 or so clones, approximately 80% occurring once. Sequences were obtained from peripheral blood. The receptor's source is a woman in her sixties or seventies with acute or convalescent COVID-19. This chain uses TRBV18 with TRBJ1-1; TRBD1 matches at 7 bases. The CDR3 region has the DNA TGTGCCAGCTCACGACGACAGGGTCGGACTGAAGCTTTCTTT. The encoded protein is CASSRRQGRTEAFF.